The source of this T cell receptor (beta chain) is a study of OX40 agonist ivuxolimab in advanced cancers. At the level of the study: A history of anti-PD-1, anti-PD-L1 or anti-CTLA-4 therapy was acceptable, and 30% to 45% had some. Partial responses were achieved by three patients, of whom one had hepatocellular carcinoma and two had cutaneous melanoma.

This CDR3 region has 13 residues. V gave up 0 bases and J gave up 5 bases, with 6 bases separating them. Germline V gene lookup returns CDR1 SGHNT and CDR2 YYREEE (reference sequence). Assay: immunoSEQ multiplex PCR; the TCRdb copy retains only in-frame clones and omits some. This sample has tens of thousands of clones, with around 83% found just once. Sequenced material: CD4+ or CD8+ T cells sorted from blood, taken in a trial of the OX40 agonist ivuxolimab. The clonotype originates from an adult with an advanced solid tumor such as melanoma, head and neck, liver or kidney cancer. This sequence joins TRBV5-4 and TRBJ2-1; the D gene is possibly TRBD1 (5 bases). The CDR3 sequence is CASSLDRNNEQFF. CDR3 bases: TGTGCCAGCAGCTTGGACAGGAACAATGAGCAGTTCTTC. Using reference TRBV5-4 and TRBJ2-1 for the parts outside the CDR3, the full variable domain is ETGVTQSPTHLIKTRGQQVTLRCSSQSGHNTVSWYQQALGQGPQFIFQYYREEENGRGNFPPRFSGLQFPNYSSELNVNALELDDSALYLCASSLDRNNEQFFGPGTRLTVL.